These 14 T cell receptor beta chains were all obtained from the same sample, sequenced in a study of spatial heterogeneity in lung cancer. One entry per CDR3 protein results from TCRdb running MiXCR on the 5' RACE reads. The sample lists under 75,000 distinct CDR3 sequences, 7.5% to 10% seen once, with approximately 2% in the top ten. Time point indicated: blood at routine non-recurrence follow-up after resection. The sample was PBMCs, taken at follow-up. The receptors stem from a female donor with early-stage non-small cell lung cancer.

The sample holds many counts of this clonotype. V and J are TRBV3-1 and TRBJ2-3; 8 nucleotides line up with TRBD1. The V and J ends lost 4 bases and 2 bases, in that order; junction bases with no gene match: 2. Per the germline V gene, CDR1 is LGHDT and CDR2 is YNNKEL (reference sequence). This CDR3 has 14 amino acids. Here the CDR3 reads CASSPDRATDTQYF. Written as DNA, the CDR3 is TGTGCCAGCAGCCCGGACAGGGCCACAGATACGCAGTATTTT.

Only a few counts were recorded for this clonotype. The chain combines TRBV6-5 with TRBJ1-1; D not resolved. This CDR3 region has 12 residues. The V and J ends lost 2 bases and 1 base respectively, with 2 bases between them. Germline assignment: CDR1 MNHEY and CDR2 SVGAGI. The CDR3 DNA reads as TGTGCCAGCAGTTACGAGAACACTGAAGCTTTCTTT. This sequence encodes CASSYENTEAFF.

This clonotype has at least ten counts. V is TRBV12-3 or TRBV12-4 and J is TRBJ1-1, with D hard to call. This CDR3 spans 11 amino acids. The ends were cut back, 5 bases at V and 8 bases at J, with 9 bases in the middle. CDR3 region: CASSRRGEAFF. As DNA, the CDR3 is TGTGCCAGCAGTAGGAGAGGGGAAGCTTTCTTT.

The chain links TRBV29-1 to TRBJ2-6; 8 nucleotides match TRBD1. Germline CDR1 and CDR2: SQVTM and ANQGSEA. The CDR3 is made up of 18 amino acids. V shed 0 bases, J shed 2 bases, and the junction held 9 bases outside the gene matches. The CDR3 bases are TGCAGCGTTGAAGATCGTGGACAGGGCCCTCCTGGGGCCAACGTCCTGACTTTC. This translates into CSVEDRGQGPPGANVLTF. Full variable domain (rest looked up from reference TRBV29-1 and TRBJ2-6): SAVISQKPSRDICQRGTSLTIQCQVDSQVTMMFWYRQQPGQSLTLIATANQGSEATYESGFVIDKFPISRPNLTFSTLTVSNMSPEDSSIYLCSVEDRGQGPPGANVLTFGAGSRLTVL.

Concerning this clonotype: A much larger clone differs from this one at a single base, so this may be a read error. This chain uses TRBV7-3 with TRBJ2-1; D ambiguous. The CDR3 extends over 14 amino acids. V was cut by 0 bases and J by 10 bases, with 13 bases left in between. Germline-derived CDR1 and CDR2 are SGHTA and FQGTGA. The CDR3 region is CASSLTRTSGEQFF. In DNA, the CDR3 is TGTGCCAGCAGCTTAACCAGGACCTCCGGGGAGCAGTTCTTC. The variable domain in full, completed from reference TRBV7-3 and TRBJ2-1, reads GAGVSQTPSNKVTEKGKYVELRCDPISGHTALYWYRQSLGQGPEFLIYFQGTGAADDSGLPNDRFFAVRPEGSVSTLKIQRTERGDSAVYLCASSLTRTSGEQFFGPGTRLTVL.

This clonotype was seen many times. The CDR3, as DNA: TGCGCCAGCAGTGACTACCTTCACTACGAGCAGTACTTC. It specifies CASSDYLHYEQYF. The J gene is TRBJ2-7, the V gene TRBV10-1; D call uncertain. CDR3 length: 13 amino acids. V dropped 3 bases and J dropped 3 bases, with 9 bases sitting between them. Per germline, CDR1 WNHNN and CDR2 SYGVQD (reference sequence).

The chain recombines TRBV11-2 with TRBJ2-1, with D hard to call. The CDR3 is 12 amino acids. V was shortened by 1 base and J by 10 bases, with 8 bases between the two germline ends. CDR1 and CDR2 (germline): SGHAT, FQNNGV. CDR3 sequence reads: CASSLVVDEQFF. In nucleotides, the CDR3 is TGTGCCAGCAGCTTAGTGGTAGACGAGCAGTTCTTC.

Ten or more counts support this clonotype. The CDR3 DNA sequence: TGTGCCAGCAGCTCCCGACAGGGGGATTACGAGCAGTACTTC. Amino acid sequence: CASSSRQGDYEQYF. V gene TRBV9 combines with J gene TRBJ2-7, with 9 bases lining up with TRBD1. This CDR3 is 14 amino acids long. Losses at the gene ends were 4 bases for V and 4 bases for J; bases not matched to a gene: 6. Germline V lookup: CDR1 SGDLS, CDR2 YYNGEE.

For this clonotype: This sequence may be a read error, since a much larger clone differs from it by one base. The chain combines TRBV29-1 with TRBJ1-5; D unresolved. The CDR3 length is 11 residues. V lost 8 bases to trimming and J lost 1 base, with 6 bases between them. Per the germline V gene, CDR1 is SQVTM and CDR2 is ANQGSEA. The CDR3 is CSINSNQPQHF. Here the CDR3 DNA reads TGCAGCATTAACAGCAATCAGCCCCAGCATTTT.

This clonotype was picked up many times. V usage is TRBV2 and J usage is TRBJ1-2; D is uncertain. V was pared by 3 bases and J by 1 base, with 12 bases between. The CDR3 runs to 15 residues. The germline V gene has CDR1 SNHLY and CDR2 FYNNEI. The CDR3 nucleotides read TGTGCCAGCAGTGAGGTACAGAACCTTAACTATGGCTACACCTTC. Its translation: CASSEVQNLNYGYTF.

This clonotype occurred many times. The J gene is TRBJ2-5, the V gene TRBV21-1. TRBV21-1 is a known pseudogene. The CDR3 extends over 12 amino acids. The CDR3, as DNA: TGTGCCAGCAGCAAGGCTACTGAGACCCAGTACTTC. Protein: CASSKATETQYF.

This clonotype was detected ten times or more. V usage is TRBV7-9 and J usage is TRBJ2-1, with TRBD2 matching over 11 bases. The V gene end was trimmed by 6 bases and the J gene end by 1 base; junction bases not matched to a gene: 14. Germline loops: CDR1 SEHNR, CDR2 FQNEAQ (reference sequence). The CDR3 is 19 amino acids. The CDR3 DNA reads TGTGCCAGCAGTTCTACCGGGACTAGCGGAGGGGCTTCCTACAATGAGCAGTTCTTC. As protein: CASSSTGTSGGASYNEQFF.

The genes are TRBV29-1 and TRBJ1-1, with 7 bases that match TRBD1. The CDR3 length is 15 residues. CDR1 is SQVTM and CDR2 is ANQGSEA in the germline V gene. J was trimmed by 2 bases and V by 6 bases; bases with no gene match: 12. CDR3 bases: TGCAGCGTGCACACAGGGGAGGTGGTAAACACTGAAGCTTTCTTT. It yields the protein CSVHTGEVVNTEAFF.

The V gene is TRBV5-1, the J gene TRBJ2-1, with 10 bases identical to TRBD2. Germline CDR1 SGHRS, CDR2 YFSETQ. The CDR3 consists of 15 residues. Losses at the gene ends were 6 bases for V and 2 bases for J; bases not matched to a gene: 5. The CDR3 loop reads CASTLTSGAYNEQFF. The DNA for the CDR3 is TGCGCCAGCACCCTTACTAGCGGGGCCTACAATGAGCAGTTCTTC. Variable domain in full (rest from reference TRBV5-1 and TRBJ2-1): KAGVTQTPRYLIKTRGQQVTLSCSPISGHRSVSWYQQTPGQGLQFLFEYFSETQRNKGNFPGRFSGRQFSNSRSEMNVSTLELGDSALYLCASTLTSGAYNEQFFGPGTRLTVL.